This T cell receptor beta chain is drawn from a study of identical twins. The CDR3 runs to 16 residues. Germline lookup yields CDR1 KGHDR and CDR2 SFDVKD. Trimming at V came to 0 bases and at J to 3 bases, leaving 3 bases not matched to a gene. Concerning this clonotype: The antigen remains undetermined.

Notes on the study in general: Among out-of-frame alpha sequences shared by twins, low generation probability occurred in excess. With beta out-of-frame sequences, excess sharing by twins was weaker. Findings came from cross-sectional statistics, without long-term follow-up of donors. Zero-insertion analyses were open to partial confounding by invariant MAIT and iNKT cells.

Using its own MiXCR run on the 5' RACE reads, TCRdb lists one record per CDR3 protein. The data hold more than 400,000 distinct CDR3 sequences, with roughly 15% observed a single time. These data were also filed under a second study, of yellow fever vaccine responses in identical twins.

The chain has TRBV24-1 and TRBJ2-1; 8 bases fit TRBD1. The sequenced material came from CD4+ T cells sorted from blood. The TCR was taken from a woman in her late teens or twenties in good health. The CDR3 loop reads CATSDLVTGGYNEQFF. The CDR3 DNA sequence: TGTGCCACCAGTGATTTGGTTACAGGGGGCTACAATGAGCAGTTCTTC.